This entry lists 31 T cell receptor beta chains sequenced from one sample in a study of CD4 T cells in relation to SARS-CoV-2 and coronaviruses. TCRdb's table, derived via immunoSEQ multiplex PCR, lists solely in-frame clones and lacks some. Of about 15,000 clones in the sample, 79% are singletons; the top ten hold roughly 10%. Unexposed donor CD4+ T cells date from 2011-2018, before the COVID-19 pandemic. Isolation of CD4+ T cells took place after less than 11 days in culture. These receptors' antigens are unknown. Input material: CD4+ T cells from PBMCs, cultured in vitro. Receptors were obtained from a human donor in good health.

This chain links TRBV5-1 with TRBJ2-3; 10 nucleotides line up with TRBD2. This CDR3 has 15 amino acids. The germline V gene encodes CDR1 SGHRS and CDR2 YFSETQ. The trim removed 9 bases at V and 4 bases at J, leaving 11 bases unmatched. The chain's CDR3 is CAITPGLATSDTQYF. CDR3 bases: TGCGCCATCACACCGGGACTAGCGACCTCAGATACGCAGTATTTT.

The chain recombines TRBV6-6 with TRBJ1-2, with a weak D call TRBD1 (6 bases). The CDR3 is made up of 15 amino acids. CDR1 and CDR2 (germline): MNHNY, SVGAGI (reference sequence). Trimming removed 0 bases at V and 6 bases at J, with 14 bases between. DNA of the CDR3: TGTGCCAGCAGTTACTCTCGGGAGGCAGGGGATGGCTACACCTTC. It translates to CASSYSREAGDGYTF.

Only one count was recorded for this clone. The chain is built from TRBV6-5 and TRBJ1-6, with D tentatively TRBD1 (6 bases). This CDR3 has 14 amino acids. The V gene's germline CDR1 is MNHEY and CDR2 SVGAGI. V was pared by 6 bases and J by 8 bases, with 14 bases between. CDR3 region: CASRVRQVHSPLHF. The CDR3 DNA reads TGTGCCAGCAGGGTCAGACAGGTCCATTCACCCCTCCACTTT.

The chain uses TRBV25-1 and TRBJ2-7; D might be TRBD2 (6 bases). Trimming pared 10 bases from V and 0 bases from J, leaving 13 bases between. The length of the CDR3 is 13 residues. Germline V gene sequence: CDR1 MGHDK, CDR2 SYGVNS. The CDR3 DNA reads TGTGCCACCGGGACTTTTAGCTCCTACGAGCAGTACTTC. Translating it yields CATGTFSSYEQYF.

This chain connects TRBV2 to TRBJ1-2; TRBD1 might be the D (6 bases). Germline CDR1 reads SNHLY; CDR2 reads FYNNEI. The CDR3 length is 14 residues. The V and J ends lost 5 bases and 0 bases respectively, with 10 bases between them. This chain's CDR3 is CASSLQGSNYGYTF. CDR3 bases: TGTGCCAGCAGTTTACAGGGATCTAACTATGGCTACACCTTC.

The chain joins TRBV2 to TRBJ1-2; TRBD1 matches at 7 bases. The CDR3 has 14 residues. Germline V gives CDR1 SNHLY, CDR2 FYNNEI. Germline trimming cut 8 bases from V and 2 bases from J; bases unmatched to any gene: 8. CDR3 DNA sequence: TGTGCCAGCCAGAGGGACAGAGTCAACTATGGCTACACCTTC. It translates to CASQRDRVNYGYTF.

This clone has a single count. V gene TRBV5-1 combines with J gene TRBJ1-1; perhaps TRBD1 as D (6 bases). V was cut by 0 bases and J by 6 bases, with 12 bases left in between. CDR1 SGHRS and CDR2 YFSETQ come from the germline V gene. The CDR3 is made up of 14 amino acids. The DNA of the CDR3 is TGCGCCAGCAGCTTGGATCAGGGGTACGCTGAAGCTTTCTTT. Amino acids: CASSLDQGYAEAFF.

The chain recombines TRBV5-5 with TRBJ1-2; the D is unclear. From germline, CDR1 is SGHKS and CDR2 YYEKEE (reference sequence). Trimming removed 0 bases at V and 7 bases at J, with 7 bases between. This CDR3 is 12 amino acids long. The CDR3 region is CASSLGLAGYTF. CDR3 in DNA: TGTGCCAGCAGCTTGGGCTTAGCTGGCTACACCTTC.

The rearrangement uses TRBV20-1 and TRBJ2-3; weak D call: TRBD2 (5 bases). The CDR3 runs to 11 residues. V lost 7 bases, J lost 3 bases, and 8 bases lay in between. The germline V gene encodes CDR1 DFQATT and CDR2 SNEGSKA (reference sequence). The CDR3, as DNA: TGCAGTGTCGGGGTTACAGATACGCAGTATTTT. Translating gives CSVGVTDTQYF.

This chain uses TRBV5-1 with TRBJ1-2; 11 bases line up with TRBD1. Germline CDR1 and CDR2: SGHRS and YFSETQ. The V and J ends lost 4 bases and 6 bases, in that order; junction bases with no gene match: 5. The CDR3 is 14 amino acids. The CDR3 sequence: CASSRTGGGNGYTF. DNA for the CDR3: TGCGCCAGCAGCAGGACAGGGGGCGGTAATGGCTACACCTTC.

This chain joins TRBV5-8 and TRBJ2-2; D possibly uses TRBD1 or TRBD2 (5 bases each). The CDR3 is 15 residues long. The V gene's germline CDR1 is SGHTS and CDR2 YDEGEE. Trimming took off 0 bases at V and 6 bases at J, with 12 bases between the two ends. The CDR3 bases are TGTGCCAGCAGCTTGGCCCTGGGGGTCTCCGGGGAGCTGTTTTTT. Protein product: CASSLALGVSGELFF.

The V and J genes are TRBV20-1 and TRBJ2-7; D remains ambiguous. The CDR3 consists of 11 residues. Between the trimmed V and J ends, which lost 3 bases and 2 bases, there was a span of 5 bases. Germline values: CDR1 DFQATT, CDR2 SNEGSKA (reference sequence). The CDR3 sequence: CSASLAYEQYF. CDR3 DNA: TGCAGTGCTAGTCTGGCCTACGAGCAGTACTTC.

The V and J genes are TRBV4-2 and TRBJ2-7, with TRBD2 matching over 9 bases. Trimming cost V 1 base and J 3 bases; bases outside gene matches: 16. The CDR3 runs 19 residues. In germline, CDR1 is LGHNA, CDR2 YNFKEQ. DNA of the CDR3: TGTGCCAGCAGCCAAGTCCCGCCAGGGACTAGCACCATGCACTACGAGCAGTACTTC. Residues: CASSQVPPGTSTMHYEQYF.

This sequence joins TRBV30 and TRBJ1-4; perhaps TRBD1 as D (5 bases). Germline-derived CDR1 and CDR2 are GTSNPN and SVGIG (reference sequence). The CDR3 consists of 14 residues. Trimming shortened V by 6 bases and J by 8 bases, and 19 bases separated the two germline ends. Here the CDR3 DNA reads TGTGCCTGCTCACCGGGACTCCTCAGGGAAAAACTGTTTTTT. It specifies CACSPGLLREKLFF. Combining the CDR3 with reference TRBV30 and TRBJ1-4 gives the whole variable domain SQTIHQWPATLVQPVGSPLSLECTVEGTSNPNLYWYRQAAGRGLQLLFYSVGIGQISSEVPQNLSASRPQDRQFILSSKKLLLSDSGFYLCACSPGLLREKLFFGSGTQLSVL.

This sequence joins TRBV6-2 or TRBV6-3 and TRBJ2-5; 12 bases match TRBD2. This CDR3 has 15 residues. Germline CDR1 and CDR2: MNHEY and SVGEGT. Trimming cost V 5 bases and J 4 bases; bases outside gene matches: 5. CDR3 DNA: TGTGCCAGCAGTCCCGTGGGACTAGCGGGAGAGACCCAGTACTTC. Protein: CASSPVGLAGETQYF.

This rearrangement joins TRBV7-8 to TRBJ1-1; D is uncertain. CDR3 length: 13 residues. Trimming stripped 1 base from V and 6 bases from J, with 9 bases between. Germline values: CDR1 SGHVS, CDR2 FQNEAQ. The CDR3: CASSLGLYAEAFF. CDR3 coding DNA: TGTGCCAGCAGCTTAGGTCTTTACGCTGAAGCTTTCTTT.

CDR3: CAISGQAAYEQYF. The CDR3 DNA sequence: TGTGCCATCAGTGGACAGGCCGCCTACGAGCAGTACTTC. The gene calls are TRBV10-3 and TRBJ2-7; the D gene is possibly TRBD1 (6 bases). The ends were cut back, 4 bases at V and 2 bases at J, with 9 bases in the middle. This CDR3 region has 13 residues. Per germline, CDR1 ENHRY and CDR2 SYGVKD.

The V call is TRBV7-9, the J call TRBJ2-3, with D perhaps assigned TRBD1 or TRBD2 (6 bases each). The V end was cut by 5 bases, the J end by 2 bases, with 14 bases between. The germline V gene encodes CDR1 SEHNR and CDR2 FQNEAQ (reference sequence). This CDR3 spans 15 amino acids. The CDR3 is CASSLRGAPTDTQYF. CDR3 coding DNA: TGTGCCAGCAGCCTTAGGGGGGCTCCCACAGATACGCAGTATTTT.

This clone was recorded only once. V and J are TRBV14 and TRBJ2-1; 7 nucleotides line up with TRBD2. Trimming at V came to 4 bases and at J to 3 bases, leaving 9 bases not matched to a gene. Germline assignment: CDR1 SGHDN and CDR2 FVKESK. The CDR3 contains 16 residues. CDR3 protein: CASSPPETSRYNEQFF. The CDR3 nucleotides read TGTGCCAGCAGCCCGCCGGAGACTAGCCGCTACAATGAGCAGTTCTTC.

This chain uses TRBV7-2 with TRBJ1-2; TRBD1 matches 8 bases. Germline CDR1 SGHTA, CDR2 FQGNSA. Trimming removed 6 bases from V and 4 bases from J; junction bases left unmatched: 4. CDR3 size: 13 residues. CDR3 sequence reads: CASRFGTGYGYTF. The CDR3 DNA sequence: TGTGCCAGCAGATTCGGGACAGGCTATGGCTACACCTTC.

The table lists this clone with a count of one. The chain joins TRBV18 to TRBJ1-5; D unresolved. This CDR3 contains 12 residues. The V end lost 3 bases, the J end lost 10 bases, and 10 bases lay between the germline ends. CDR1 and CDR2 from the germline V gene are KGHSH and LQKENI. The CDR3 DNA reads as TGTGCCAGCTCACCCCTTTCAGGCCCCCAGCATTTT. Translation: CASSPLSGPQHF.

This chain connects TRBV18 to TRBJ1-1; no clear D. CDR1 and CDR2 (germline): KGHSH, LQKENI. The CDR3 totals 15 residues. The V gene lost 1 base and the J gene lost 3 bases, with 12 bases spanning the gap. This CDR3 reads CASSPRIALDTEAFF. Here the CDR3 DNA reads TGTGCCAGCTCACCACGAATAGCCCTGGACACTGAAGCTTTCTTT.

This clone was recorded only once. The chain has TRBV7-2 and TRBJ2-1; D may match TRBD1 or TRBD2 (5 bases each). Germline values: CDR1 SGHTA, CDR2 FQGNSA. The CDR3 has 15 residues. V was clipped by 4 bases and J by 6 bases, with 16 bases between them. The CDR3 spells CASSSSRVAANEQFF. In DNA form, the CDR3 reads TGTGCCAGCAGCTCTAGCAGGGTGGCGGCCAATGAGCAGTTCTTC.

The V call is TRBV10-3, the J call TRBJ1-2; D is undetermined. The CDR3 is made up of 15 amino acids. The germline V gene encodes CDR1 ENHRY and CDR2 SYGVKD. V was pared by 0 bases and J by 8 bases, with 16 bases between. The CDR3 nucleotides are TGTGCCATCAGTGAGTCGGGCCCCGTGGACGGCGGCTACACCTTC. Its translation: CAISESGPVDGGYTF.

The chain joins TRBV10-3 to TRBJ1-2; 8 nucleotides line up with TRBD1. V dropped 10 bases and J dropped 6; count of bases not matched to a gene: 13. CDR1 and CDR2 (germline): ENHRY, SYGVKD. The CDR3 totals 14 residues. As DNA, the CDR3 is TGTGCCACCTCCGATGGGCAGGGGGCGAATGGCTACACCTTC. Translation gives CATSDGQGANGYTF.

The genes are TRBV18 and TRBJ2-1; D is perhaps TRBD1 or TRBD2 (5 bases each). Trimming removed 0 bases at V and 10 bases at J, with 16 bases between. This CDR3 has 15 amino acids. Germline V lookup: CDR1 KGHSH, CDR2 LQKENI. CDR3 sequence: CASSPPLGDPPEQFF. CDR3 DNA sequence: TGTGCCAGCTCACCACCCCTGGGGGACCCACCAGAGCAGTTCTTC. The whole variable domain, remainder taken from reference TRBV18 and TRBJ2-1, is NAGVMQNPRHLVRRRGQEARLRCSPMKGHSHVYWYRQLPEEGLKFMVYLQKENIIDESGMPKERFSAEFPKEGPSILRIQQVVRGDSAAYFCASSPPLGDPPEQFFGPGTRLTVL.

V is TRBV18 and J is TRBJ1-6, with a possible D match to TRBD1 (6 bases). CDR3 length equals 13 residues. The V gene's germline CDR1 is KGHSH and CDR2 LQKENI. Trimming cost V 3 bases and J 9 bases, with 9 bases left between them. The CDR3, as DNA: TGTGCCAGCTCACCGTCGGACAGTTCACCCCTCCACTTT. Protein sequence: CASSPSDSSPLHF.

The V gene is TRBV6-6, the J gene TRBJ1-4; D possibly corresponds to TRBD1 (5 bases). The V end lost 5 bases, the J end lost 8 bases, and 15 bases lay between the germline ends. CDR1 is MNHNY, CDR2 SVGAGI, per germline (reference sequence). This CDR3 spans 14 amino acids. The CDR3 DNA is TGTGCCAGCAGTCTTGGGGGAGGGTGGGAAAAACTGTTTTTT. Protein: CASSLGGGWEKLFF.

V gene TRBV9 combines with J gene TRBJ1-5; no firm D call. Looked up from germline, CDR1 is SGDLS and CDR2 is YYNGEE. V was clipped by 2 bases and J by 6 bases, with 15 bases between them. The CDR3 runs 15 residues. For the CDR3, the DNA is TGTGCCAGCAGCGTCCCGGTTCCCTGCAGTCAGCCCCAGCATTTT. The encoded protein is CASSVPVPCSQPQHF.

The V gene is TRBV29-1, the J gene TRBJ2-1, with 8 bases lining up with TRBD2. This CDR3 has 14 residues. Germline V gene lookup returns CDR1 SQVTM and CDR2 ANQGSEA. Trimming removed 2 bases from V and 8 bases from J; junction bases left unmatched: 8. This CDR3 is CSVEFGGRLYEQFF. The CDR3 bases are TGCAGCGTTGAATTTGGCGGGAGGCTTTATGAGCAGTTCTTC.

The chain has TRBV5-6 and TRBJ1-5; D unresolved. CDR1 SGHDT and CDR2 YYEEEE come from the germline V gene. The CDR3 runs to 16 residues. V was trimmed by 0 bases and J by 0 bases, leaving 10 bases between them. CDR3 bases: TGTGCCAGCAGCTTGGCCGGCAGGATTAGCAATCAGCCCCAGCATTTT. Translating gives CASSLAGRISNQPQHF. Combining the CDR3 with reference TRBV5-6 and TRBJ1-5 gives the whole variable domain DAGVTQSPTHLIKTRGQQVTLRCSPKSGHDTVSWYQQALGQGPQFIFQYYEEEERQRGNFPDRFSGHQFPNYSSELNVNALLLGDSALYLCASSLAGRISNQPQHFGDGTRLSIL.